This T cell receptor beta chain originates from a study of T cells in Graves' hyperthyroidism and ophthalmopathy. Study details: The authors collected peripheral blood at initial diagnosis, before any treatment.

RNA transcripts were the template for amplifying TCR beta CDR3 regions. A set of HTBI primers served as the primers for a first-round RT-PCR of the TCR CDR3. TCRdb passed the multiplex PCR reads through MiXCR, listing each CDR3 protein once. The table has more than 500,000 distinct CDR3 sequences, around 16% seen once. The V end lost 4 bases, the J end lost 7 bases, and 9 bases lay between the germline ends. Looked up from germline, CDR1 is DFQATT and CDR2 is SNEGSKA (reference sequence). The CDR3 length is 11 residues. Diagnostic assessment was based on clinical symptoms, serum thyroxine and TRAb, thyroid ultrasound and orbital computed tomography. This clonotype was seen ten or more times.

Source material: blood. This TCR derives from a woman younger than 45 with Graves' ophthalmopathy. V usage is TRBV20-1 and J usage is TRBJ2-3; D is possibly TRBD1 (5 bases). The CDR3 loop is CSATGLNTQYF. The CDR3 nucleotides read TGCAGTGCTACAGGGTTGAATACGCAGTATTTT.